The T cell receptor (beta chain) described here comes from a study of CD8 T cells in Susac syndrome. Trimming left V 3 bases short and J 1 base short, with 9 bases between. The CDR3 spans 15 residues. Germline lookup yields CDR1 MDHEN and CDR2 SYDVKM. The authors reverse transcribed 0.5 to 1 ug RNA with random hexamers. TCRdb processed the immunoSEQ multiplex PCR reads anew with MiXCR; each CDR3 protein has one entry. The sample has some 180,000 distinct CDR3 sequences, approximately 94% seen once. In blood CD8+ and CD4+ T cells, TCR beta underwent sequencing. Healthy donors were controls matched for age and sex. TEMRA cells were FACS-enriched, with CD8+ and CD4+ T cells isolated negatively.

The sequence was obtained from a human donor in good health. This chain links TRBV28 with TRBJ2-2; D ambiguous. Sequencing was done on a sample of CD4+ T cells from PBMCs. The chain's CDR3 is CASSFVQRNTGELFF. CDR3 sequence (DNA): TGTGCCAGCAGTTTCGTCCAGCGGAACACCGGGGAGCTGTTTTTT.